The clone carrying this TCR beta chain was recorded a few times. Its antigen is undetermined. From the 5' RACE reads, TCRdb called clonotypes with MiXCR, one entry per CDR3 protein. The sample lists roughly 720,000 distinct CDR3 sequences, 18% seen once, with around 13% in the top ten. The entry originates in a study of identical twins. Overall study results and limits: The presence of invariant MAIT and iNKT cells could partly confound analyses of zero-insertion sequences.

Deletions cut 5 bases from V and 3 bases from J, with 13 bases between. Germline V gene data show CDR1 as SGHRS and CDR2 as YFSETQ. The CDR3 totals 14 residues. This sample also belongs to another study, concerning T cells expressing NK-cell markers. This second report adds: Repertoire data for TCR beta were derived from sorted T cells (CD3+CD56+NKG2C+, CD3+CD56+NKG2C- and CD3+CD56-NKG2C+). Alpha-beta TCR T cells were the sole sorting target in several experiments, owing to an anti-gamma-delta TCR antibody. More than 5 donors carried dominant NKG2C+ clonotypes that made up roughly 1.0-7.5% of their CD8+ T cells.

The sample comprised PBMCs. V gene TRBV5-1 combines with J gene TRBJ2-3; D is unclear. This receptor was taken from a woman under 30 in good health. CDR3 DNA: TGCGCCAGCAGACTCCCGGGCACGACAGATACGCAGTATTTT. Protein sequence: CASRLPGTTDTQYF.